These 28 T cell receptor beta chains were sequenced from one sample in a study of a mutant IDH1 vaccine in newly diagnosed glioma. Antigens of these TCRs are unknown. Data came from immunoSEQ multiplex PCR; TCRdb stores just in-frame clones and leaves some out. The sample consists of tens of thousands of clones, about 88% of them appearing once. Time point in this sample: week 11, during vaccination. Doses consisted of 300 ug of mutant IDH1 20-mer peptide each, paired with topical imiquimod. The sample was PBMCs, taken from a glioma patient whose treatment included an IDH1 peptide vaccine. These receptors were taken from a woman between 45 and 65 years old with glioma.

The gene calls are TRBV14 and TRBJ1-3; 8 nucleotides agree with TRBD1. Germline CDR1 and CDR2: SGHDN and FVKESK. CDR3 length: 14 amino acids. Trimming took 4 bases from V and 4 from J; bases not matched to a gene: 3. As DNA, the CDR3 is TGTGCCAGCAGCCTTGGACAGGGAGGAAACACCATATATTTT. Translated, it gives CASSLGQGGNTIYF.

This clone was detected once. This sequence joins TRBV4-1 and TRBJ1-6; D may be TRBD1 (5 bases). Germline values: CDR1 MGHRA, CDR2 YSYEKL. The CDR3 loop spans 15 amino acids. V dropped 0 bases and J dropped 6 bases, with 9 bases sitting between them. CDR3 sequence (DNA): TGCGCCAGCAGCCAAGACGCAGGGAGTAATTCACCCCTCCACTTT. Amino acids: CASSQDAGSNSPLHF.

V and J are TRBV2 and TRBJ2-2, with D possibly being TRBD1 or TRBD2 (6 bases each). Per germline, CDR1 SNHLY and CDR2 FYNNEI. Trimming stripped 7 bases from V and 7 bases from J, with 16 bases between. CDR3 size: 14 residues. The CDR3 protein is CASKWGAEGGELFF. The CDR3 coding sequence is TGTGCCAGCAAATGGGGGGCAGAAGGCGGGGAGCTGTTTTTT.

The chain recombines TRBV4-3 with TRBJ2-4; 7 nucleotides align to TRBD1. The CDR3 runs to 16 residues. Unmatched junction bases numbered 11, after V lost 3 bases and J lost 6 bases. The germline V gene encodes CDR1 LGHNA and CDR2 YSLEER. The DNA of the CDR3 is TGCGCCAGCAGCCAGACGTTTGCCGGGACAGTAAACATTCAGTACTTC. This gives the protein CASSQTFAGTVNIQYF.

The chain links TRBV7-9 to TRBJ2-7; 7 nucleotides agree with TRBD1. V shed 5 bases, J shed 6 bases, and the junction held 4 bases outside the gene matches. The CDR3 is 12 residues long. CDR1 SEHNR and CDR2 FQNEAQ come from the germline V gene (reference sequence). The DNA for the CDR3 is TGTGCCAGCAGCGAGACAGGGATCGAGCAGTACTTC. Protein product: CASSETGIEQYF.

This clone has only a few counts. The CDR3 reads CASSAGRAGANTGELFF. CDR3 bases: TGTGCCAGCAGCGCAGGAAGAGCGGGGGCAAACACCGGGGAGCTGTTTTTT. The chain recombines TRBV2 with TRBJ2-2; 8 positions match TRBD2. The CDR3 is 17 amino acids. V dropped 6 bases and J dropped 2; count of bases not matched to a gene: 11. The germline V gene encodes CDR1 SNHLY and CDR2 FYNNEI.

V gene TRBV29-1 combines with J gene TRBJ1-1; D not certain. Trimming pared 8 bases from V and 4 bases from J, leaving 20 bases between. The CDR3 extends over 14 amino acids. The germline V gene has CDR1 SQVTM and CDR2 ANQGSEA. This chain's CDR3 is CSTSGLGGSTEAFF. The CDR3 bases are TGCAGCACCTCGGGCCTAGGAGGTAGCACTGAAGCTTTCTTT.

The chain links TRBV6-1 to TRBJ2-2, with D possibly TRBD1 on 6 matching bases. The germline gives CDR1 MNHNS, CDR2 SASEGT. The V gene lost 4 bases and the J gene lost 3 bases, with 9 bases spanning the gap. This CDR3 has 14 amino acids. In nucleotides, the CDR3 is TGTGCCAGCAGTGTACAGGGAGACACCGGGGAGCTGTTTTTT. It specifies CASSVQGDTGELFF.

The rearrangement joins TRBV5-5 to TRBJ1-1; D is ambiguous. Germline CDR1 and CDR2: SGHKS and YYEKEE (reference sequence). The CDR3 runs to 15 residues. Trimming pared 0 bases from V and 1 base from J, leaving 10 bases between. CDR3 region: CASSLGTVTNTEAFF. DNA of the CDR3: TGTGCCAGCAGCTTGGGAACGGTGACGAACACTGAAGCTTTCTTT.

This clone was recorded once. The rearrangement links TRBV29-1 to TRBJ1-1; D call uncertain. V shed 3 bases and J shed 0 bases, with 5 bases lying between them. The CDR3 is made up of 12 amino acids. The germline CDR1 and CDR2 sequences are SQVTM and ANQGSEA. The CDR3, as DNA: TGCAGCGTTGATCGTGTGAACACTGAAGCTTTCTTT. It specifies CSVDRVNTEAFF. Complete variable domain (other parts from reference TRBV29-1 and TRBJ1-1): SAVISQKPSRDICQRGTSLTIQCQVDSQVTMMFWYRQQPGQSLTLIATANQGSEATYESGFVIDKFPISRPNLTFSTLTVSNMSPEDSSIYLCSVDRVNTEAFFGQGTRLTVV.

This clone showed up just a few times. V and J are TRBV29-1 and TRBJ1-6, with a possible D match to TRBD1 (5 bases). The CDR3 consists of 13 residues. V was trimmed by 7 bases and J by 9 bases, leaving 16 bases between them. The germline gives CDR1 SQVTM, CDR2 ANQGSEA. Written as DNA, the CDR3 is TGCAGCGGGAGTCGGGGGTACGGTTCACCCCTCCACTTT. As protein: CSGSRGYGSPLHF.

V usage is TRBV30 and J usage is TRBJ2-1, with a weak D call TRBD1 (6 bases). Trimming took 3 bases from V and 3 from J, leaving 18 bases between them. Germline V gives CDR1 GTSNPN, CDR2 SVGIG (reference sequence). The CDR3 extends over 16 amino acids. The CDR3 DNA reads TGTGCCTGGAGAGGCGCAGGGGCCATATTCTACAATGAGCAGTTCTTC. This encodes CAWRGAGAIFYNEQFF.

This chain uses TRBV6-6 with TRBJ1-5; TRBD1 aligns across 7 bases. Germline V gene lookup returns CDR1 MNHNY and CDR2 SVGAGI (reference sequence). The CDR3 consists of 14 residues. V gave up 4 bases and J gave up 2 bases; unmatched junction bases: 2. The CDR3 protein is CASSFGQGNQPQHF. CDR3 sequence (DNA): TGTGCCAGCAGTTTTGGACAGGGCAATCAGCCCCAGCATTTT.

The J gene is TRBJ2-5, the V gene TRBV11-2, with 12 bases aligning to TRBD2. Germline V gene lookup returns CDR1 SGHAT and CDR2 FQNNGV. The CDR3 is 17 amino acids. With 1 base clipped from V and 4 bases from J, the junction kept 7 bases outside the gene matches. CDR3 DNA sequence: TGTGCCAGCAGCTTAGGGCTAGCGGGGGGGCCGCTAGAGACCCAGTACTTC. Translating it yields CASSLGLAGGPLETQYF. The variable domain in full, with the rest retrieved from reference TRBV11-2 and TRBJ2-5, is EAGVAQSPRYKIIEKRQSVAFWCNPISGHATLYWYQQILGQGPKLLIQFQNNGVVDDSQLPKDRFSAERLKGVDSTLKIQPAKLEDSAVYLCASSLGLAGGPLETQYFGPGTRLLVL.

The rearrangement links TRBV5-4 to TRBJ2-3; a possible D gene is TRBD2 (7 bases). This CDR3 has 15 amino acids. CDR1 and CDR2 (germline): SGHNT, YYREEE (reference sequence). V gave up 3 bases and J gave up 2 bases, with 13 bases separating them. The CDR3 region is CASSSSGGPTDTQYF. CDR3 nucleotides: TGTGCCAGCAGCTCATCGGGGGGCCCCACAGATACGCAGTATTTT.

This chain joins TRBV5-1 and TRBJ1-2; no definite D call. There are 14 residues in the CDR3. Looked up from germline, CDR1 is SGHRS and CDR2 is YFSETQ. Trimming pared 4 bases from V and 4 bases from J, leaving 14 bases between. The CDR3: CASSPDGGVYGYTF. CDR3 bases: TGCGCCAGCAGCCCGGACGGTGGGGTCTATGGCTACACCTTC.

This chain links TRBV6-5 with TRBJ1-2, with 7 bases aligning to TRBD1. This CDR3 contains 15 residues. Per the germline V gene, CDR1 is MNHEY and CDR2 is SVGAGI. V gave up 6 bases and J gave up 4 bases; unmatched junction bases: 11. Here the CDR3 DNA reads TGTGCCAGCAGGCCCGGGACAGAGCTCCTCTATGGCTACACCTTC. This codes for CASRPGTELLYGYTF.

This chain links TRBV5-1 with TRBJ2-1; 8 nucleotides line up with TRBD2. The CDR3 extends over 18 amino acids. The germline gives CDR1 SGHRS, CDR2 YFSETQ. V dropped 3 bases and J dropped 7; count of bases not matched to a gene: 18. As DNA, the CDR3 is TGCGCCAGCAGCTACTCGCGGGTAGGAGCGGGGGCCTTTAATGAGCAGTTCTTC. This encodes CASSYSRVGAGAFNEQFF.

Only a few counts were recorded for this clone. CDR3 in amino acids: CASRNLGGGAETQYF. The DNA of the CDR3 is TGTGCCAGTAGGAATCTAGGCGGGGGGGCTGAGACCCAGTACTTC. V is TRBV19 and J is TRBJ2-5; 9 bases are shared with TRBD2. In germline, CDR1 is LNHDA, CDR2 SQIVND (reference sequence). CDR3 size: 15 residues. The V and J ends lost 6 bases and 5 bases, in that order; junction bases with no gene match: 10. Full variable domain (outside the CDR3, taken from reference TRBV19 and TRBJ2-5): DGGITQSPKYLFRKEGQNVTLSCEQNLNHDAMYWYRQDPGQGLRLIYYSQIVNDFQKGDIAEGYSVSREKKESFPLTVTSAQKNPTAFYLCASRNLGGGAETQYFGPGTRLLVL.

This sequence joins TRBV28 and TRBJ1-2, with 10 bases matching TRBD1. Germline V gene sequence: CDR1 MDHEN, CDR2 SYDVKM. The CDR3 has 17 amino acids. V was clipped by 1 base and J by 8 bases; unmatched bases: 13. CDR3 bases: TGTGCCAGCAGTTTATCCGGGCGGGGACAGGGGAGTCGGGGCTACACCTTC. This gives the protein CASSLSGRGQGSRGYTF.

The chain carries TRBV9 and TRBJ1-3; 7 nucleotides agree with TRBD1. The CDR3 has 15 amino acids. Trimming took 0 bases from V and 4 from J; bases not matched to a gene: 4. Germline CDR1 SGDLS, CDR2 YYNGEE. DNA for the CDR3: TGTGCCAGCAGCGTAGAGGGGGCGCGCGGAAACACCATATATTTT. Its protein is CASSVEGARGNTIYF. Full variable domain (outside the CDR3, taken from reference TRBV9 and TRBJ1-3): DSGVTQTPKHLITATGQRVTLRCSPRSGDLSVYWYQQSLDQGLQFLIQYYNGEERAKGNILERFSAQQFPDLHSELNLSSLELGDSALYFCASSVEGARGNTIYFGEGSWLTVV.

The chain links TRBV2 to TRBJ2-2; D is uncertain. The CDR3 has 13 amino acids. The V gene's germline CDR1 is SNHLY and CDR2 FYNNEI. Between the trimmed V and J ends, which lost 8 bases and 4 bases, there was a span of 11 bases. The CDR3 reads CASLFRGTGELFF. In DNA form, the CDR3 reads TGTGCCAGCCTATTCCGAGGCACCGGGGAGCTGTTTTTT.

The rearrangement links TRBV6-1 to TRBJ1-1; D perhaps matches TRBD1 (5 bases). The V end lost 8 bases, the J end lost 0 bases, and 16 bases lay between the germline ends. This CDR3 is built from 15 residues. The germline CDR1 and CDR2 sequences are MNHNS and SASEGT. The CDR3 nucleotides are TGTGCCAGCTCCCCTCGACAGTTCATGAACACTGAAGCTTTCTTT. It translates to CASSPRQFMNTEAFF.

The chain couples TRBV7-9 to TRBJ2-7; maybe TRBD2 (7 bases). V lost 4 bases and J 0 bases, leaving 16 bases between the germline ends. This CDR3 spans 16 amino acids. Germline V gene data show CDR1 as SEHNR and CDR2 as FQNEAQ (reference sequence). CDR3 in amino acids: CASSSRGLDSSYEQYF. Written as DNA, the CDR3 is TGTGCCAGCAGCTCGCGGGGGCTGGACAGCTCCTACGAGCAGTACTTC.

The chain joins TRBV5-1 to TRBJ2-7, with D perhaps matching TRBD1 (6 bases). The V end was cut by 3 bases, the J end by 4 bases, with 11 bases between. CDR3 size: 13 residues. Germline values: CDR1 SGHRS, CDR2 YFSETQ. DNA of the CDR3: TGCGCCAGCAGCTCAAGGACAGATTACGAGCAGTACTTC. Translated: CASSSRTDYEQYF.

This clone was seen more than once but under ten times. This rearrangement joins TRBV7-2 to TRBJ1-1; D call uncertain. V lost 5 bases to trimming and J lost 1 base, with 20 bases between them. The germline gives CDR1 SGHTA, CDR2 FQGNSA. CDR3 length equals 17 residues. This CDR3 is CASSVISPGGENTEAFF. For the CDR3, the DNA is TGTGCCAGCAGCGTAATATCGCCAGGAGGCGAGAACACTGAAGCTTTCTTT.

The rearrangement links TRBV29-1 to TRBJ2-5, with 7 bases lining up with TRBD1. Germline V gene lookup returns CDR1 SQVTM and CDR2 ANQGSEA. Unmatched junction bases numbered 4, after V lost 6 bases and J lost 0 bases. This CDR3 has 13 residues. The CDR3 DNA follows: TGCAGCGTAGAGGGGGCCTACCAAGAGACCCAGTACTTC. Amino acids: CSVEGAYQETQYF.

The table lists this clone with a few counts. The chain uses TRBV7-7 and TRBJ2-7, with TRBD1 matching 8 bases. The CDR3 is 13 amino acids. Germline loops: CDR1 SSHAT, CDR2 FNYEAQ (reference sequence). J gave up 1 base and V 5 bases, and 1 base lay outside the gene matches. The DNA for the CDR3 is TGTGCCAGCAGCCGGACAGGGTCCTACGAGCAGTACTTC. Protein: CASSRTGSYEQYF. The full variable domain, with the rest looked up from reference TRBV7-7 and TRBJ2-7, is GAGVSQSPRYKVTKRGQDVTLRCDPISSHATLYWYQQALGQGPEFLTYFNYEAQPDKSGLPSDRFSAERPEGSISTLTIQRTEQRDSAMYRCASSRTGSYEQYFGPGTRLTVT.